One TCR beta chain is described in this entry. The antigen is not known. The entry originates in a study of blood T cells in healthy people across ages. Broader study findings: Roughly linearly, TCR beta diversity per million T cells fell as age increased.

V lost 7 bases to trimming and J lost 2 bases, with 18 bases between them. The CDR3 is 14 amino acids. CDR1 is DFQATT and CDR2 is SNEGSKA in the germline V gene (reference sequence). Then a second PCR, running about 6 to 12 cycles, was carried out with a sample-barcoded 5' primer and a J-beta primer mix. TCRdb reanalysed the 5' RACE reads using MiXCR and keeps one entry per CDR3 protein. The table includes about 1.5 million distinct CDR3 sequences, less than 45% detected once. Healthy Russian Caucasian donors spanned ages about 6 to 100 years. Every sample yielded at least 6.5 million isolated PBMCs. V and J are TRBV20-1 and TRBJ2-7; D might be TRBD2 (5 bases). The TCR comes from a woman under 30 in good health. The material sequenced was blood. Here the CDR3 reads CSVRKPTGTYEQYF. CDR3 nucleotide sequence: TGCAGTGTAAGAAAGCCAACCGGGACCTACGAGCAGTACTTC.